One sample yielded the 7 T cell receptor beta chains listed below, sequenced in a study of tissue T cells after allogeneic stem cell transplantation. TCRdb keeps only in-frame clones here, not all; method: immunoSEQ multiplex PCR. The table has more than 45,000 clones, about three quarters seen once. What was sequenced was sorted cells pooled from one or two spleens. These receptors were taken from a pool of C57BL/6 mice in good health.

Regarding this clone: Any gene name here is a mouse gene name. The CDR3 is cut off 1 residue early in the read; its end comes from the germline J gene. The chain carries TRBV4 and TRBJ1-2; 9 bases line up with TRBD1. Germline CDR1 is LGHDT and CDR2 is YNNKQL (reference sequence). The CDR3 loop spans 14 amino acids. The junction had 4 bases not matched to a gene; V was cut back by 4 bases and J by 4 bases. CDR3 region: CASSSRTGASDYTF. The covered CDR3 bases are TGTGCCAGCAGCTCAAGGACAGGGGCCTCCGACTACACC.

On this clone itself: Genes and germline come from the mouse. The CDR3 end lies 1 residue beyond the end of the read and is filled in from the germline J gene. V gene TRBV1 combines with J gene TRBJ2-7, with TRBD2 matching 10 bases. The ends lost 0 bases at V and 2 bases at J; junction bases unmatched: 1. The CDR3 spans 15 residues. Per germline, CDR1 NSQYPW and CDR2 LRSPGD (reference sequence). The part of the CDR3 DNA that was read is TGCACCTGCAGTGCAGACTGGGGGGGCGCCTATGAACAGTAC. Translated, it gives CTCSADWGGAYEQY. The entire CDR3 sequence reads CTCSADWGGAYEQYF.

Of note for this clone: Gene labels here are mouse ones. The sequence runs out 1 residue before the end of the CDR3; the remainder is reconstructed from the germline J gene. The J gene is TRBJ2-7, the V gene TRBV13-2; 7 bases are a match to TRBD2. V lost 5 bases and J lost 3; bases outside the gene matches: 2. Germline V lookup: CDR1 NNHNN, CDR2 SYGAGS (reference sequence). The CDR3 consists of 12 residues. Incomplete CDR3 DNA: TGTGCCAGCGGGGACTGGCGCTATGAACAGTAC. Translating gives CASGDWRYEQY. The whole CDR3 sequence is CASGDWRYEQYF.

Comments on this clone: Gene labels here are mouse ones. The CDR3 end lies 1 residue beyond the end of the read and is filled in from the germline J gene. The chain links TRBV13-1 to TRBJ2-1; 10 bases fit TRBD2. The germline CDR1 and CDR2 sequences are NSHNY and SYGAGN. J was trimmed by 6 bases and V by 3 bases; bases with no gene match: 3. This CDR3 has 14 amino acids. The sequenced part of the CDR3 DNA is TGTGCCAGCAGTGGACTGGGGGGTGGTGCTGAGCAGTTC. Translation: CASSGLGGGAEQF. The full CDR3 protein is CASSGLGGGAEQFF.

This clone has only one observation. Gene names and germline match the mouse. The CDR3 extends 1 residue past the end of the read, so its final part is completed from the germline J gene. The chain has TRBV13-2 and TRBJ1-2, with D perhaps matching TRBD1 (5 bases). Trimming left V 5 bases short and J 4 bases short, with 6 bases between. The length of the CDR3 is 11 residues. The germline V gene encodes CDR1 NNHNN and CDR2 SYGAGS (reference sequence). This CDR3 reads CASGGGSDYTF. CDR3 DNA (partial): TGTGCCAGCGGGGGGGGCTCCGACTACACC.

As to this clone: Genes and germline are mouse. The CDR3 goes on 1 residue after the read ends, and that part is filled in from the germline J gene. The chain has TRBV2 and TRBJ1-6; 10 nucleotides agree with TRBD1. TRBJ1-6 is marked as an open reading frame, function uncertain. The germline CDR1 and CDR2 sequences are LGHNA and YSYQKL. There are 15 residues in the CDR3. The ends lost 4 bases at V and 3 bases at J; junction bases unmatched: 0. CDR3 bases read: TGTGCCAGCAGCCGGACAGGGGGCTATAATTCGCCCCTCTAC. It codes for CASSRTGGYNSPLY. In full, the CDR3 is CASSRTGGYNSPLYF.

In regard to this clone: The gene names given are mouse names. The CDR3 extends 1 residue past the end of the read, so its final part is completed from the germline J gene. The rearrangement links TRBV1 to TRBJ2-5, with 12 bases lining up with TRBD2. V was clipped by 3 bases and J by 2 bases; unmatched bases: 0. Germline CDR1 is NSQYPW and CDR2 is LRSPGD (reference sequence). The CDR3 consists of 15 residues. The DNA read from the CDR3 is TGCACCTGCAGTGCGGACTGGGGGGGCCAAGACACCCAGTAC. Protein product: CTCSADWGGQDTQY. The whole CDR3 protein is CTCSADWGGQDTQYF.